These 26 T cell receptor beta chains were sequenced from one sample in a study of blood T cell repertoires in COVID-19. Method: immunoSEQ multiplex PCR; TCRdb's copy keeps in-frame clones and lacks some. The sample holds around 260,000 clones, approximately 80% seen once. The specimen sequenced was peripheral blood. The source of these receptors is a man between 60 and 75 years old with acute or convalescent COVID-19.

The chain joins TRBV18 to TRBJ2-2; 7 positions agree with TRBD1. The J segment lost 3 bases and the V segment lost 3 bases, leaving 7 bases of the junction unmatched. This CDR3 is built from 16 residues. Germline V gene data show CDR1 as KGHSH and CDR2 as LQKENI. This chain's CDR3 is CASSPGQTRDTGELFF. The CDR3, as DNA: TGTGCCAGCTCACCGGGACAGACGAGGGACACCGGGGAGCTGTTTTTT.

The chain employs TRBV7-8 and TRBJ2-1; possibly TRBD2 for D (7 bases). CDR1 and CDR2 from the germline V gene are SGHVS and FQNEAQ. The CDR3 contains 15 residues. Trimming took 1 base from V and 5 from J, leaving 12 bases between them. The CDR3 region is CASSLVGRGHNEQFF. CDR3 nucleotides: TGTGCCAGCAGCTTAGTGGGGCGGGGGCACAATGAGCAGTTCTTC.

This clone has just a few counts. CDR3: CASSLWDNDQPQHF. The CDR3 bases are TGTGCCAGCAGCTTGTGGGACAACGATCAGCCCCAGCATTTT. The V and J genes are TRBV5-6 and TRBJ1-5; possibly TRBD1 for D (6 bases). Germline CDR1 and CDR2: SGHDT and YYEEEE. This CDR3 comprises 14 residues. Trimming took 1 base from V and 5 from J, leaving 10 bases between them.

This CDR3 is CSVDRSPGQGDGYTF. In nucleotides, the CDR3 is TGCAGCGTTGACCGATCTCCGGGACAGGGCGATGGCTACACCTTC. The V gene is TRBV29-1, the J gene TRBJ1-2, with 9 nucleotides matching TRBD1. J lost 6 bases, V lost 3 bases, and 11 bases had no gene match. The CDR3 contains 15 residues. Per germline, CDR1 SQVTM and CDR2 ANQGSEA.

This clone has a handful of counts. The rearrangement links TRBV5-1 to TRBJ1-2; 9 bases agree with TRBD1. The length of the CDR3 is 13 residues. V shed 4 bases, J shed 7 bases, and the junction held 5 bases outside the gene matches. Germline V CDR1 and CDR2: SGHRS, YFSETQ. The CDR3 coding sequence is TGCGCCAGCAGCCTACAGGGGGCGGCTGGCTACACCTTC. Protein sequence: CASSLQGAAGYTF.

The chain carries TRBV7-8 and TRBJ2-3; 8 positions agree with TRBD2. The germline gives CDR1 SGHVS, CDR2 FQNEAQ. Losses at the gene ends were 4 bases for V and 4 bases for J; bases not matched to a gene: 10. The CDR3 spans 16 residues. The CDR3 nucleotides are TGTGCCAGCAGCTCCGGACTAGCCGGGTCCCCAGATACGCAGTATTTT. It specifies CASSSGLAGSPDTQYF. The full variable domain, in which reference TRBV7-8 and TRBJ2-3 provide the parts outside the CDR3, is GAGVSQSPRYKVAKRGQDVALRCDPISGHVSLFWYQQALGQGPEFLTYFQNEAQLDKSGLPSDRFFAERPEGSVSTLKIQRTQQEDSAVYLCASSSGLAGSPDTQYFGPGTRLTVL.

This sequence joins TRBV19 and TRBJ1-5; D ambiguous. This CDR3 is 15 amino acids long. V shed 5 bases and J shed 3 bases, with 14 bases lying between them. Germline V gives CDR1 LNHDA, CDR2 SQIVND (reference sequence). CDR3 sequence reads: CASSGSRDNNQPQHF. Here the CDR3 DNA reads TGTGCCAGTAGTGGAAGTAGAGACAACAATCAGCCCCAGCATTTT. Supplemented by reference TRBV19 and TRBJ1-5, the full variable domain reads DGGITQSPKYLFRKEGQNVTLSCEQNLNHDAMYWYRQDPGQGLRLIYYSQIVNDFQKGDIAEGYSVSREKKESFPLTVTSAQKNPTAFYLCASSGSRDNNQPQHFGDGTRLSIL.

Only one count was recorded for this clone. V gene TRBV9 combines with J gene TRBJ2-3; 10 bases line up with TRBD1. Trimming at V came to 0 bases and at J to 4 bases, leaving 5 bases not matched to a gene. This CDR3 is built from 16 residues. Germline V CDR1 and CDR2: SGDLS, YYNGEE. Here the CDR3 DNA reads TGTGCCAGCAGCGTAGAGGGACAGGGGATCGCAGATACGCAGTATTTT. Protein product: CASSVEGQGIADTQYF.

This chain uses TRBV10-3 with TRBJ2-7; 7 positions match TRBD1. With V trimmed by 6 bases and J by 3 bases, 8 bases remained unmatched. CDR1 is ENHRY and CDR2 is SYGVKD in the germline V gene. The CDR3 consists of 14 residues. CDR3 residues: CAISRQGPRYEQYF. The CDR3 DNA follows: TGTGCCATCAGCCGACAGGGTCCTCGCTACGAGCAGTACTTC.

This sequence joins TRBV9 and TRBJ1-2, with TRBD1 identical over 7 bases. CDR3 length: 14 amino acids. From germline, CDR1 is SGDLS and CDR2 YYNGEE. The J segment lost 7 bases and the V segment lost 0 bases, leaving 6 bases of the junction unmatched. The CDR3 sequence is CASSVDRGPAGYTF. DNA of the CDR3: TGTGCCAGCAGCGTAGACAGGGGACCCGCTGGCTACACCTTC.

V usage is TRBV6-1 and J usage is TRBJ1-2; D might be TRBD1 (6 bases). The CDR3 covers 15 residues. Between the trimmed V and J ends, which lost 2 bases and 4 bases, there was a span of 14 bases. Germline CDR1 MNHNS, CDR2 SASEGT. CDR3 nucleotides: TGTGCCAGCAGTGAACGGGGGGGCCGGGGCTATGGCTACACCTTC. Translation gives CASSERGGRGYGYTF.

The V and J genes are TRBV5-7 and TRBJ2-3, with 10 bases lining up with TRBD2. TRBV5-7 is an ORF; its function is uncertain. This CDR3 contains 15 residues. V was clipped by 0 bases and J by 5 bases; unmatched bases: 3. CDR3: CASSLGVAGGDTQYF. DNA of the CDR3: TGTGCCAGCAGCTTGGGGGTAGCGGGAGGAGATACGCAGTATTTT.

The J gene is TRBJ1-1, the V gene TRBV18; 10 bases map to TRBD1. V was pared by 6 bases and J by 1 base, with 5 bases of the junction left unmatched. The CDR3 runs 15 residues. Germline-derived CDR1 and CDR2 are KGHSH and LQKENI. CDR3 sequence: CASSTGQGRNTEAFF. The DNA for the CDR3 is TGTGCCAGCTCCACGGGACAGGGGAGGAACACTGAAGCTTTCTTT.

V usage is TRBV9 and J usage is TRBJ2-2; TRBD2 is a possible D gene (5 bases). CDR1 SGDLS and CDR2 YYNGEE come from the germline V gene. The CDR3 spans 15 residues. Trimming shortened V by 4 bases and J by 7 bases, and 17 bases separated the two germline ends. The CDR3 DNA sequence: TGTGCCAGCAGCCATACCTCGGGGTTGGTCGGGGAGCTGTTTTTT. Protein sequence: CASSHTSGLVGELFF.

For this clone: Other DNA sequences within the sample encode an identical CDR3. In nucleotides, the CDR3 is TGTGCCAGCTCACCACCGTCCTCCCAAGAGACCCAGTACTTC. It yields the protein CASSPPSSQETQYF. The V and J genes are TRBV18 and TRBJ2-5, with no clear D. Germline CDR1 reads KGHSH; CDR2 reads LQKENI. This CDR3 has 14 residues. Trimming stripped 0 bases from V and 1 base from J, with 6 bases between.

This clone has a single count. The chain uses TRBV2 and TRBJ1-2; 9 nucleotides match TRBD1. This CDR3 contains 14 residues. Germline V gene data show CDR1 as SNHLY and CDR2 as FYNNEI. The trim removed 6 bases at V and 5 bases at J, leaving 7 bases unmatched. Here the CDR3 DNA reads TGTGCCAGCAGCACACAGGGGGCTGAGTATGGCTACACCTTC. Its translation: CASSTQGAEYGYTF.

The chain links TRBV25-1 to TRBJ1-2; no firm D call. Trimming left V 3 bases short and J 8 bases short, with 13 bases between. Germline V lookup: CDR1 MGHDK, CDR2 SYGVNS. The CDR3 contains 13 residues. Here the CDR3 DNA reads TGTGCCAGCAGTGACTGGCAGCGGGCCGGCTACACCTTC. It is translated as CASSDWQRAGYTF.

The chain is built from TRBV24-1 and TRBJ2-1; possibly TRBD1 for D (5 bases). Trimming stripped 3 bases from V and 8 bases from J, with 10 bases between. CDR3 size: 13 residues. CDR1 KGHDR and CDR2 SFDVKD come from the germline V gene. For the CDR3, the DNA is TGTGCCACCAGTGATACCCGACAGTATGAGCAGTTCTTC. It yields the protein CATSDTRQYEQFF.

This chain connects TRBV6-5 to TRBJ2-7; 9 bases agree with TRBD1. Per germline, CDR1 MNHEY and CDR2 SVGAGI. This CDR3 comprises 12 residues. V shed 6 bases, J shed 9 bases, and the junction held 6 bases outside the gene matches. CDR3 coding DNA: TGTGCCAGCAGGCCCACAGGGGGCGTGCAGTACTTC. Protein sequence: CASRPTGGVQYF.

The V and J genes are TRBV27 and TRBJ2-1, with no clear D. Germline V gene data show CDR1 as MNHEY and CDR2 as SMNVEV (reference sequence). This CDR3 region has 15 residues. The V end was cut by 6 bases, the J end by 2 bases, with 14 bases between. Here the CDR3 DNA reads TGTGCCAGCAGGAATCTACTGAACGCCTACAATGAGCAGTTCTTC. Its protein product is CASRNLLNAYNEQFF.

Remarks on this clone: A read error may account for a junction end that differs from germline. The rearrangement links TRBV7-9 to TRBJ2-7; 7 positions agree with TRBD1. CDR3 length: 14 amino acids. CDR1 is SEHNR and CDR2 is FQNEAQ in the germline V gene (reference sequence). CDR3 bases: TGTGCCAGCAGCTTAGTTGGGACAGACTACGGGCAGTACTTC. Translating it yields CASSLVGTDYGQYF.

The chain joins TRBV25-1 to TRBJ1-1, with D unresolved. CDR3 size: 15 residues. Germline V gene lookup returns CDR1 MGHDK and CDR2 SYGVNS. The germline V and J ends were trimmed by 3 bases and 1 base, with 12 bases remaining between them. The CDR3 here is CASSDWFDTNTEAFF. The CDR3 DNA sequence: TGTGCCAGCAGTGACTGGTTCGACACGAACACTGAAGCTTTCTTT.

The chain uses TRBV5-1 and TRBJ2-7, with 7 bases identical to TRBD1. V shed 1 base and J 3 bases; nucleotides not matched to a gene: 7. Germline CDR1 reads SGHRS; CDR2 reads YFSETQ. The CDR3 is made up of 15 amino acids. CDR3 sequence (DNA): TGCGCCAGCAGCTTGAACACGGGACAGTTCTACGAGCAGTACTTC. Translation gives CASSLNTGQFYEQYF.

The chain has TRBV5-4 and TRBJ2-7; 10 bases fit TRBD2. This CDR3 contains 13 residues. The ends lost 2 bases at V and 5 bases at J; junction bases unmatched: 1. CDR1 and CDR2 from the germline V gene are SGHNT and YYREEE (reference sequence). The CDR3 region is CASSLAGGNEQYF. The CDR3 DNA sequence: TGTGCCAGCAGCTTAGCGGGAGGGAACGAGCAGTACTTC.

This clone came up once. The rearrangement uses TRBV7-3 and TRBJ2-1; TRBD1 aligns across 7 bases. V shed 1 base, J shed 12 bases, and the junction held 6 bases outside the gene matches. Germline lookup yields CDR1 SGHTA and CDR2 FQGTGA. The CDR3 extends over 13 amino acids. The CDR3 reads CASSLNRGEGQFF. Written as DNA, the CDR3 is TGTGCCAGCAGCTTAAACAGGGGAGAAGGGCAGTTCTTC.

The genes are TRBV27 and TRBJ2-5; TRBD2 aligns across 10 bases. Germline values: CDR1 MNHEY, CDR2 SMNVEV (reference sequence). The CDR3 length is 16 residues. V was clipped by 5 bases and J by 1 base; unmatched bases: 7. CDR3 bases: TGTGCCAGCAGTCACAAAAGCGGGAGGGTCCAAGAGACCCAGTACTTC. It translates to CASSHKSGRVQETQYF.